The clone carrying this T cell receptor beta chain has just one count. Antigen specificity is unknown. One end of the junction varies from germline; a read error may be responsible. The source of the sample is a study of molecular identifiers for immune sequencing clone quantification. Whole-study context: The replicates split RNA from about 20,000 or 100,000 naive CD8 cells five ways and sequenced four.

Study observations and caveats: Identical TCR molecules sharing a barcode could underestimate highly expanded clone sizes.

The CDR3 runs to 15 residues. Germline assignment: CDR1 SGHRS and CDR2 YFSETQ. TCRdb re-called the PCR reads with MiXCR, one entry per CDR3 protein. In the table there are fewer than 350,000 distinct CDR3 sequences, 24% of which are singletons. The chain has TRBV5-1 and TRBJ1-1; tentatively, D is TRBD1 (6 bases). The sequence was collected from a human donor in good health. Some libraries in this study had Jurkat cell RNA spiked in. Sequenced material: naive CD8+ T cells from blood, with Jurkat cell RNA spiked in. The sample's subset: FACS-sorted CD8+CD4-CCR7+CD45RA+ naive T cells. For the CDR3, the DNA is TGCGCCAGCAGCTTGGACGGCCAGGGGTCCACTGAAGCTCTCTTT. Its protein is CASSLDGQGSTEALF.